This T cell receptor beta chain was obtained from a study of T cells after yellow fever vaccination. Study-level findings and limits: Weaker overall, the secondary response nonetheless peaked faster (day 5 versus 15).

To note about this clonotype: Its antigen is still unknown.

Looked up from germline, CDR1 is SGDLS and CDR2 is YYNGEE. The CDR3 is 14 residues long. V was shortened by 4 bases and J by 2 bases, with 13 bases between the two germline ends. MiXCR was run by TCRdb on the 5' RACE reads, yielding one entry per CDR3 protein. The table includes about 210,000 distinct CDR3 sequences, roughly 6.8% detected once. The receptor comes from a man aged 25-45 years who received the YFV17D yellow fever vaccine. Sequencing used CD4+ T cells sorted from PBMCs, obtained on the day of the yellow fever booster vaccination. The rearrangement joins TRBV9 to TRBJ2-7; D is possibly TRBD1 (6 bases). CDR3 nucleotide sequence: TGTGCCAGCAGCTTCAGCCGGGACACCTACGAGCAGTACTTC. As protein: CASSFSRDTYEQYF.